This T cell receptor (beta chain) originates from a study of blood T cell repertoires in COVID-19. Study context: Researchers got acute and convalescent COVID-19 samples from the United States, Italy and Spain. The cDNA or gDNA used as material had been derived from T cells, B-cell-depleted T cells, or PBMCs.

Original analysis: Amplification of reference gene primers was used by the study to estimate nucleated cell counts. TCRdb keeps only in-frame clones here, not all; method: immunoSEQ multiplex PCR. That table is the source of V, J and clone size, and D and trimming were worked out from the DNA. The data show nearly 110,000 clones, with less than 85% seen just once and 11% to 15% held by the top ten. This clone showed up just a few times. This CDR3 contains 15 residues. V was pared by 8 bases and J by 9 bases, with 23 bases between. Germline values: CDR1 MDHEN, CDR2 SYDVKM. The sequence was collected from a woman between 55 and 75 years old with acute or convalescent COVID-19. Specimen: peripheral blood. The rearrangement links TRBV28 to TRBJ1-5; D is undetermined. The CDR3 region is CASSSAGQDRRPQHF. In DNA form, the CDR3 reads TGTGCCAGCTCATCGGCGGGCCAGGACCGCCGGCCCCAGCATTTT.